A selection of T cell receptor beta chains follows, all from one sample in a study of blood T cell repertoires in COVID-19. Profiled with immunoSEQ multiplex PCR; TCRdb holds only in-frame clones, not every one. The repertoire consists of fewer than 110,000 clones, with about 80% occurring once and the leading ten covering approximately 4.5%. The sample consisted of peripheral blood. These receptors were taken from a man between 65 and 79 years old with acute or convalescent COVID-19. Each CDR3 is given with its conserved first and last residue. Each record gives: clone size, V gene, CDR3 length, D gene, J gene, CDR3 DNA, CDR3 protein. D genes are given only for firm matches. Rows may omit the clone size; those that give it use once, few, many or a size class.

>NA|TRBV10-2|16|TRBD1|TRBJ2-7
TGCGCCAGCATTACGGACAGGGGGTTAGGTCAGGGCGAGCAGTACTTC
CASITDRGLGQGEQYF
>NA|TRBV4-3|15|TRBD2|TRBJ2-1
TGCGCCAGCAGCCAAACTAGCGGAACCTACAATGAGCAGTTCTTC
CASSQTSGTYNEQFF
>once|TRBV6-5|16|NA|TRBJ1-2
TGTGCCAGCAGTTACCGCGTTGTGGCGGATCACTATGGCTACACCTTC
CASSYRVVADHYGYTF
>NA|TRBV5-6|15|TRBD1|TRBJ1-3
TGTGCCAGCAGCTTAGGACAGGGTGTTGGAAACACCATATATTTT
CASSLGQGVGNTIYF
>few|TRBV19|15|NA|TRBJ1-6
TGTGCCAGTAGTATTCTCGTCGCGGGAAATTCACCCCTCCACTTT
CASSILVAGNSPLHF
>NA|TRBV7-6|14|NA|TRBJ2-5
TGTGCCAGCACCTCCTTTGGTAGGGGGGAGACCCAGTACTTC
CASTSFGRGETQYF
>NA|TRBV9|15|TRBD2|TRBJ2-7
TGTGCCAGCAGCCAAGGGACTAGCGGGGAGTACGAGCAGTACTTC
CASSQGTSGEYEQYF
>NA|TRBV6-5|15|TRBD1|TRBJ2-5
TGTGCCAGCAGCCGCACCTCGACAGGGCTGGAGACCCAGTACTTC
CASSRTSTGLETQYF
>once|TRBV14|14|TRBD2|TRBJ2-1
TGTGCCAGCAGCCCATTAGCGGGGGTGAATGAGCAGTTCTTC
CASSPLAGVNEQFF
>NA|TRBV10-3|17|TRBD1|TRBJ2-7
TGTGCCATCAGTGAGTATTTACCGGGACAGGGGCGAGACGAGCAGTACTTC
CAISEYLPGQGRDEQYF
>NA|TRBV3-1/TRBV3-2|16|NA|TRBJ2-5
TGTGCCAGCAGCCAAGCTCCCATGGGGGGCCAAGAGACCCAGTACTTC
CASSQAPMGGQETQYF
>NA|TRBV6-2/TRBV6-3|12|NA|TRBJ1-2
TGTGCCAGCAGTTACCGGCCAGGGCACTACACCTTC
CASSYRPGHYTF
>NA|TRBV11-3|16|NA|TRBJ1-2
TGTGCCAGCAGCCTCGGGGGGGTAGTACGGGGCTATGGCTACACCTTC
CASSLGGVVRGYGYTF
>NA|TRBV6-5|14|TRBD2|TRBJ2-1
TGTGCCAGCAGACAAGCGGGGGGGCCGAGTGAGCAGTTCTTC
CASRQAGGPSEQFF
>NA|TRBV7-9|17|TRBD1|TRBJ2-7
TGTGCCAGCAGCTTAGCCGCCCTTCGGGACAGATCCTACGAGCAGTACTTC
CASSLAALRDRSYEQYF
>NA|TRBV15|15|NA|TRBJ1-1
TGTGCCACCAGCAGAGAATTGACAGGGAACACTGAAGCTTTCTTT
CATSRELTGNTEAFF
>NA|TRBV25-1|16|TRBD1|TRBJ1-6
TGTGCCAGCAGTGATCCCCGACAGGGTGGTAATTCACCCCTCCACTTT
CASSDPRQGGNSPLHF
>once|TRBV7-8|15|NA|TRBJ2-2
TGTGCCAGCAGCTTAGGAGGAAAAGGGGCCGGGGAGCTGTTTTTT
CASSLGGKGAGELFF
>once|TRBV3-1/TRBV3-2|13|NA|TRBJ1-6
TGTGCCAGCAGCCAAGGGAGGAATTCACCCCTCCACTTT
CASSQGRNSPLHF
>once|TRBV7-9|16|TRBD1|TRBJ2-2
TGTGCCAGCAGACATACCGGGACAGGGGCGACCGGGGAGCTGTTTTTT
CASRHTGTGATGELFF
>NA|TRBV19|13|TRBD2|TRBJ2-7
TGTGCCAGTAGCGGGACTAGCGGCCACGAGCAGTACTTC
CASSGTSGHEQYF
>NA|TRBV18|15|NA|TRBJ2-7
TGTGCCAGCTCACCAAGTCAGGCAGGGTCTTCCGGGCAGTACTTC
CASSPSQAGSSGQYF
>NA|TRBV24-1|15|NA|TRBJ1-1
TGTGCCACCAGTGATCCGGGGAAGGGGGTCACTGAAGCTTTCTTT
CATSDPGKGVTEAFF